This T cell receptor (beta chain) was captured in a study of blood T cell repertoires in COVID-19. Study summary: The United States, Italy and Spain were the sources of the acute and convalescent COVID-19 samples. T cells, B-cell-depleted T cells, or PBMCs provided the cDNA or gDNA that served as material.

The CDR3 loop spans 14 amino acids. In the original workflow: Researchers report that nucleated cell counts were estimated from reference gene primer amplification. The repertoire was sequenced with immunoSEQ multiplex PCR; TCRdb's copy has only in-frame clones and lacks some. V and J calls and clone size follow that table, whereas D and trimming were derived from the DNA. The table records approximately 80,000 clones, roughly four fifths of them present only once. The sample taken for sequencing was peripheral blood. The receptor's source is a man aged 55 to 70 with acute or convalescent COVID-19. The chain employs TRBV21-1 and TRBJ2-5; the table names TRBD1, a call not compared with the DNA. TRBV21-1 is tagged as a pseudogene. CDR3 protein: CASSKAHRKETQYF. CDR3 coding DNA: TGTGCCAGCAGCAAAGCGCACAGAAAAGAGACCCAGTACTTC.